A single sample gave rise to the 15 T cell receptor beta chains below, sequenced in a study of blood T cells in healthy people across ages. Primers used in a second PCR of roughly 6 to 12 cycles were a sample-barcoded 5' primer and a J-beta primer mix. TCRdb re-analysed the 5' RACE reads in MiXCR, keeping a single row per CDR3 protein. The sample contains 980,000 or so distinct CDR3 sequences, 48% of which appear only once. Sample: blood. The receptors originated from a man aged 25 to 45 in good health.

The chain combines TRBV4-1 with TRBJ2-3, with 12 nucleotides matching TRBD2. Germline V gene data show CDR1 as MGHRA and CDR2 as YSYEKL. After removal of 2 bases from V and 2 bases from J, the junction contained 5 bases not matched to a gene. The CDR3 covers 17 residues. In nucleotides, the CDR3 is TGCGCCAGCAGCCAAACCGCTAGCGGGGGGGACACAGATACGCAGTATTTT. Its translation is CASSQTASGGDTDTQYF.

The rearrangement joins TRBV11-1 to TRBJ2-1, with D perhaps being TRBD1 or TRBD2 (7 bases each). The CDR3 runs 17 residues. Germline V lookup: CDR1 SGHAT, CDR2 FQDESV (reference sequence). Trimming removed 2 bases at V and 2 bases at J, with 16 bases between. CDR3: CASSLPQGGLTYNEQFF. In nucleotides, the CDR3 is TGTGCCAGCAGCTTACCTCAGGGGGGACTAACCTACAATGAGCAGTTCTTC.

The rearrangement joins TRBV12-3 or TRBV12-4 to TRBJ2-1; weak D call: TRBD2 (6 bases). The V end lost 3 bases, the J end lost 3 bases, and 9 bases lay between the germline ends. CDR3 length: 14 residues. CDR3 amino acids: CASSFTGGYNEQFF. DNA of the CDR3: TGTGCCAGCAGTTTTACCGGGGGCTACAATGAGCAGTTCTTC.

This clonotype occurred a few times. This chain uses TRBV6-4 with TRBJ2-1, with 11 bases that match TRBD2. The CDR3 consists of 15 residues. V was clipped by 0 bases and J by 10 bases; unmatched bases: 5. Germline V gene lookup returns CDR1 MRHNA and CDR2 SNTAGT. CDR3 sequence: CASSDSSSGGGEQFF. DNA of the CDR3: TGTGCCAGCAGTGACTCGAGTAGCGGGGGGGGGGAGCAGTTCTTC.

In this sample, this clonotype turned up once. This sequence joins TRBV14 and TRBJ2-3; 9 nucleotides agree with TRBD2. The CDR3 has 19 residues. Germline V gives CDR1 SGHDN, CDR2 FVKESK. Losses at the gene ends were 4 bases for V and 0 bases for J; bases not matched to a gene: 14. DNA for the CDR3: TGTGCCAGCAGCCGAATCCAGCGGGAGGATTACACTAGCACAGATACGCAGTATTTT. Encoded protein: CASSRIQREDYTSTDTQYF. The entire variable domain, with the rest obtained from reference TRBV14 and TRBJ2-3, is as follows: EAGVTQFPSHSVIEKGQTVTLRCDPISGHDNLYWYRRVMGKEIKFLLHFVKESKQDESGMPNNRFLAERTGGTYSTLKVQPAELEDSGVYFCASSRIQREDYTSTDTQYFGPGTRLTVL.

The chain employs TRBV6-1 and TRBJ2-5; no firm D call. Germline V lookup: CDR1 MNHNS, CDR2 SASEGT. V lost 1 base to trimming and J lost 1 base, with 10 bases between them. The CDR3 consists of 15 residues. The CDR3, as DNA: TGTGCCAGCAGTGAAGTCGCCGCGGTCCAAGAGACCCAGTACTTC. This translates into CASSEVAAVQETQYF.

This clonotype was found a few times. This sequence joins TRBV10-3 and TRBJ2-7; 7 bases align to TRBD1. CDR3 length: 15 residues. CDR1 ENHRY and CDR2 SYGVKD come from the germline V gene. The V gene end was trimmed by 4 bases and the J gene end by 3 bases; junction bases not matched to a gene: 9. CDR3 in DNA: TGTGCCATCAGTGTGGGAACCCGGGACAGCTACGAGCAGTACTTC. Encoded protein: CAISVGTRDSYEQYF.

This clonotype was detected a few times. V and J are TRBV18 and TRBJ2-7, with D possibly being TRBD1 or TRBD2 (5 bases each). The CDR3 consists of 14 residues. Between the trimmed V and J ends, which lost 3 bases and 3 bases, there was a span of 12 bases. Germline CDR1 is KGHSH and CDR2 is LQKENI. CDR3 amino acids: CASSPPGRSYEQYF. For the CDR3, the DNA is TGTGCCAGCTCACCGCCGGGACGGAGCTACGAGCAGTACTTC.

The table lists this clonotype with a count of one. The chain's CDR3 is CASSLTGLQNTEAFF. The CDR3, as DNA: TGTGCCAGCAGCTTAACGGGACTCCAGAACACTGAAGCTTTCTTT. The chain recombines TRBV7-3 with TRBJ1-1; D perhaps matches TRBD1 (5 bases). The CDR3 has 15 amino acids. The V end lost 0 bases, the J end lost 1 base, and 9 bases lay between the germline ends. The germline V gene has CDR1 SGHTA and CDR2 FQGTGA.

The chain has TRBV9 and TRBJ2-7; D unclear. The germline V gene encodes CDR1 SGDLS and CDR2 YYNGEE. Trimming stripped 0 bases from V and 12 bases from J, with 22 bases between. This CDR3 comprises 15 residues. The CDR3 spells CASSVATTMIETRYF. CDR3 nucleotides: TGTGCCAGCAGCGTAGCAACCACTATGATCGAGACCCGGTACTTC.

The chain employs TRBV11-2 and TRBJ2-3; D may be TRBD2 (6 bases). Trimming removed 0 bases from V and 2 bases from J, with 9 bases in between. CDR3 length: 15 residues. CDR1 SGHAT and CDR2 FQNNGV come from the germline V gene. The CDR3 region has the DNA TGTGCCAGCAGCTTAGATGTAGCGGCCACAGATACGCAGTATTTT. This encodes CASSLDVAATDTQYF.

The CDR3 nucleotides read TGTGCCACCAGTGCCGCAGGGTTCTTGGGGACCCAGTACTTC. The encoded protein is CATSAAGFLGTQYF. The chain combines TRBV24-1 with TRBJ2-7; weak D call: TRBD1 (5 bases). The J call may be in error: the DNA end matches TRBJ2-5 better. Germline V CDR1 and CDR2: KGHDR, SFDVKD. The CDR3 extends over 14 amino acids.

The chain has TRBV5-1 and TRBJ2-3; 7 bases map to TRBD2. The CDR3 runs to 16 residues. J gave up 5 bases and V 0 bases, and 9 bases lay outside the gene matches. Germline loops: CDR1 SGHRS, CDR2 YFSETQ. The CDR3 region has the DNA TGCGCCAGCAGCTTGGCGAATCCGGGGGGTAGAGATACGCAGTATTTT. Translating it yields CASSLANPGGRDTQYF.

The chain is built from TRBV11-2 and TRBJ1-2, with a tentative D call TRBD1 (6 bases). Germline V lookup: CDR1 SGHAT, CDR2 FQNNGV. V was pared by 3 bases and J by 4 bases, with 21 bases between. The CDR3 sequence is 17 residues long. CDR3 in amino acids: CASSFSPRKQGSYGYTF. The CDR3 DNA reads TGTGCCAGCAGCTTTTCGCCCCGTAAGCAGGGGAGCTATGGCTACACCTTC.

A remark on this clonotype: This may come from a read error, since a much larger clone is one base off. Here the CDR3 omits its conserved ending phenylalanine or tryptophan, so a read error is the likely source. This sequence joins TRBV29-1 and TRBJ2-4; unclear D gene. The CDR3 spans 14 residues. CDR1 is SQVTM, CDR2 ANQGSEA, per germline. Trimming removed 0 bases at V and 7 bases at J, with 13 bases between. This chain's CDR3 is CSVEDPKMGNIQYS. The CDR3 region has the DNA TGCAGCGTTGAAGATCCTAAGATGGGGAACATTCAGTACTCC.